This TCR beta chain emerged from a study of T cell responses to AZD1222 COVID-19 vaccine. Study results and limitations: Females outnumbered males among donors, who were mostly white British; clonal diversity was possibly underestimated. Repertoire samples came only from after the peak T cell response. Reportedly, nearly half the spike-specific TCRs target unmutated variant regions.

Here immunoSEQ multiplex PCR was the method, and the copy in TCRdb shows in-frame clones only, minus some. Among 120,000 or so clones listed, more than 75% were seen once. Notes on this clone: Antigen unknown.

This clonotype was sampled from an adult in good health. Material: peripheral blood, obtained on day 0 of AZD1222 vaccination.

For the CDR3, the DNA is TGCGCCAGCAGCCAGGAGACGGTAGCTAACTATGGCTACACCTTC. Translation: CASSQETVANYGYTF. This chain uses TRBV4-1 with TRBJ1-2, with no clear D. This CDR3 region has 15 residues. Germline V gene lookup returns CDR1 MGHRA and CDR2 YSYEKL. The V end lost 3 bases, the J end lost 0 bases, and 11 bases lay between the germline ends.